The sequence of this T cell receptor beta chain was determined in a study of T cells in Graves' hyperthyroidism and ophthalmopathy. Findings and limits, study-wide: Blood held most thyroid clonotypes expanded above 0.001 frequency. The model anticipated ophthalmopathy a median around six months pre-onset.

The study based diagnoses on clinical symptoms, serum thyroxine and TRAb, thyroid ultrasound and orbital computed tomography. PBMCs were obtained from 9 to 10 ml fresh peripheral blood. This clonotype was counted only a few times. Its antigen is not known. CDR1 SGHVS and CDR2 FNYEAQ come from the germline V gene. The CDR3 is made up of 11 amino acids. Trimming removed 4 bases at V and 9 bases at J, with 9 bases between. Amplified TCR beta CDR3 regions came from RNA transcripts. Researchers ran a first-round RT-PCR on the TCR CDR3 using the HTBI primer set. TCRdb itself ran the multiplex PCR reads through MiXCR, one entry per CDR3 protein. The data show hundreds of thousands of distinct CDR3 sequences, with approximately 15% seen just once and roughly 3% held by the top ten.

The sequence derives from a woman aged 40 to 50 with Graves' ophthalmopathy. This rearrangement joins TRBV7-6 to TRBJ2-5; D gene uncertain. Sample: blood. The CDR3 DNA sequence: TGTGCCAGCAGCTCGATCGAGGCCCAGTACTTC. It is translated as CASSSIEAQYF.